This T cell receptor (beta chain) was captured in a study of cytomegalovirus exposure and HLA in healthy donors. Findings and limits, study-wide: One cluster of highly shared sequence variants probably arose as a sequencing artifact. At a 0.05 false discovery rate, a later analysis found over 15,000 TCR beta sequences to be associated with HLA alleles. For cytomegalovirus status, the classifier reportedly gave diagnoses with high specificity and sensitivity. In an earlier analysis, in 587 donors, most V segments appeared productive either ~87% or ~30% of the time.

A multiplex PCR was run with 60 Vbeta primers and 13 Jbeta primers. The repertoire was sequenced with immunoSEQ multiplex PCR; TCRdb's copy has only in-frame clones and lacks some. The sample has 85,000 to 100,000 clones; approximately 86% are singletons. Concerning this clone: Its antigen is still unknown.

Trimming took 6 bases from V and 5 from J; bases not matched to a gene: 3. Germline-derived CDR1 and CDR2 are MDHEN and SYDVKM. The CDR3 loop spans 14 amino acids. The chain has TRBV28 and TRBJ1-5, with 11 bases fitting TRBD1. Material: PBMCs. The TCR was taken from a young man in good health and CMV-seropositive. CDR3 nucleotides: TGTGCCAGCAGCATGGGACAGGGGGATCAGCCCCAGCATTTT. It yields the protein CASSMGQGDQPQHF.